This TCR beta chain is from a study of T cell clonality in common variable immunodeficiency. TCRdb keeps only in-frame clones here, not all; method: immunoSEQ multiplex PCR. This sample comprises over 35,000 clones, none seen once only. Broader study findings: CVID subjects showed higher TCRbeta clonality than healthy controls.

This clone was observed many times. Its antigen is currently unknown. The read ends 3 residues early relative to the CDR3; the germline J gene fills the gap. CDR3 length: 16 amino acids. Germline V gives CDR1 DFQATT, CDR2 SNEGSKA (reference sequence). This TCR came from a person aged 18-69 years in good health. This chain links TRBV20-1 with TRBJ2-4, with TRBD1 matching over 9 bases. Sequencing was performed on peripheral blood mononuclear cells. The part of the CDR3 DNA that was read is TGCAGTGCGCATAACCCGGGACAGGGCGCTAACTATGGT. Amino acid sequence: CSAHNPGQGANYG. The full CDR3 reads CSAHNPGQGANYGQYF.